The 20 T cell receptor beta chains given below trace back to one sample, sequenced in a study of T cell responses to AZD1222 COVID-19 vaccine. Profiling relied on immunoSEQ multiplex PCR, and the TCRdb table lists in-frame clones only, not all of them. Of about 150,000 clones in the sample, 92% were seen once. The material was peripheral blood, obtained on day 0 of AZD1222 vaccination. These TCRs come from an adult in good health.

The CDR3, as DNA: TGTGCCAGCAGTTTTAGCGGGGGAAGCACAGATACGCAGTATTTT. This encodes CASSFSGGSTDTQYF. V gene TRBV27 combines with J gene TRBJ2-3, with 9 positions matching TRBD2. V lost 3 bases and J lost 0; bases outside the gene matches: 1. The CDR3 sequence is 15 residues long. CDR1 and CDR2 (germline): MNHEY, SMNVEV (reference sequence).

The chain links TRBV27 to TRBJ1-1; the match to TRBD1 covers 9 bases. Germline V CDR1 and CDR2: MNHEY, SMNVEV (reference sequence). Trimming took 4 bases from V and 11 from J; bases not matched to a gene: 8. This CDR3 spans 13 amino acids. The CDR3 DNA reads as TGTGCCAGCAGTTACCGGACAGGGGCAGCGGCTTTCTTT. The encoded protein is CASSYRTGAAAFF.

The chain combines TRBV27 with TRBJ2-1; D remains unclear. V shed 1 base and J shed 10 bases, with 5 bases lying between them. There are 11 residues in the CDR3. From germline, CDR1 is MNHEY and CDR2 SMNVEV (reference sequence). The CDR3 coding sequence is TGTGCCAGCAGTTTATTCGGGGAGCAGTTCTTC. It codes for CASSLFGEQFF.

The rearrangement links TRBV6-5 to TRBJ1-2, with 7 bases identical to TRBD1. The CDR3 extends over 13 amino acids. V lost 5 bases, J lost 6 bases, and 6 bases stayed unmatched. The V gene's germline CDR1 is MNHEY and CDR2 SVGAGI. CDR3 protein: CASSQTGSDGYTF. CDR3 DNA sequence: TGTGCCAGCAGTCAGACAGGGTCGGATGGCTACACCTTC.

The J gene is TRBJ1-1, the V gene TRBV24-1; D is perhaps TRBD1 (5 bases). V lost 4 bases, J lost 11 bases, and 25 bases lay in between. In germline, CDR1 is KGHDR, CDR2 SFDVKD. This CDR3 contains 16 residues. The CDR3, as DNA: TGTGCCACCAGTGAAACCGGGGCACGGGAAGCGGGGCGGGCTTTCTTT. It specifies CATSETGAREAGRAFF.

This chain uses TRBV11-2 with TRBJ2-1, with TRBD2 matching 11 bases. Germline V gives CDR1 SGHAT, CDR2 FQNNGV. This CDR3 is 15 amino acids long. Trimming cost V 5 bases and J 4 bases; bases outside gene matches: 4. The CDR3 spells CASSIRLAGYNEQFF. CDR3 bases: TGTGCCAGCAGCATAAGACTAGCGGGATACAATGAGCAGTTCTTC.

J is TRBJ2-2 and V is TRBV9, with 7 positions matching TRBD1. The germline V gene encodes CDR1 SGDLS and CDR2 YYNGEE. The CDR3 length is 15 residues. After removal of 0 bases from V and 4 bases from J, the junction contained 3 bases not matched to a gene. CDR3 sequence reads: CASSVGTGGTGELFF. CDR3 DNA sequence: TGTGCCAGCAGCGTAGGGACAGGCGGCACCGGGGAGCTGTTTTTT.

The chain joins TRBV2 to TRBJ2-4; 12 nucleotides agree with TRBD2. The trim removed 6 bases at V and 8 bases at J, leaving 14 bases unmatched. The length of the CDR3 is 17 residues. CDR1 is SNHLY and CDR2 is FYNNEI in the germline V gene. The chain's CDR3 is CASSETSGGSVSDIQYF. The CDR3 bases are TGTGCCAGCAGCGAGACTAGCGGGGGCTCTGTGAGCGACATTCAGTACTTC.

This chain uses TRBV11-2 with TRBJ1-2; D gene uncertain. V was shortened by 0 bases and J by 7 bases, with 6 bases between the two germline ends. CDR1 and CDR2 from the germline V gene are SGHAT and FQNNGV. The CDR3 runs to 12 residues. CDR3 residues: CASSLERGGYTF. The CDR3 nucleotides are TGTGCCAGCAGCTTAGAACGGGGTGGCTACACCTTC.

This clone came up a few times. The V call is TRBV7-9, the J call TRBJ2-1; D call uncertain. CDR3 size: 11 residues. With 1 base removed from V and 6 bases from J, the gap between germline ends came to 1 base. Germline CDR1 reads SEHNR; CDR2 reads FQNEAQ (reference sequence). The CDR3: CASSLGNEQFF. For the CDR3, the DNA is TGTGCCAGCAGCTTAGGCAATGAGCAGTTCTTC.

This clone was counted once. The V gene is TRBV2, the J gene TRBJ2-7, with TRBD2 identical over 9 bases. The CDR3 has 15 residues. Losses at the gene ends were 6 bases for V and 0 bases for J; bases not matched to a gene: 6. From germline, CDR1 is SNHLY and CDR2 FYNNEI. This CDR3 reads CASRWTSESSYEQYF. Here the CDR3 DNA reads TGTGCCAGCAGATGGACTAGCGAGAGCTCCTACGAGCAGTACTTC.

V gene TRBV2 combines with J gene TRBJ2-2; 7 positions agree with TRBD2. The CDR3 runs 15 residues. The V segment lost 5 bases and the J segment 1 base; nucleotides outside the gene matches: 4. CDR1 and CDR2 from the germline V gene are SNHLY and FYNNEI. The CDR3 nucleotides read TGTGCCAGCAGTTGGGCTAGCGGGAACACCGGGGAGCTGTTTTTT. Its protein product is CASSWASGNTGELFF.

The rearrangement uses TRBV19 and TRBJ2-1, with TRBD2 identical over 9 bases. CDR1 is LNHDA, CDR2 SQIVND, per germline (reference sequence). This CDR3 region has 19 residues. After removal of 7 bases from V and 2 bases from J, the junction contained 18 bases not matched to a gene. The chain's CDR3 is CASKSRWISGGSAYNEQFF. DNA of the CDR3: TGTGCCAGTAAGTCCCGATGGATAAGCGGGGGGTCGGCCTACAATGAGCAGTTCTTC. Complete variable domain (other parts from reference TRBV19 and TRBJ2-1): DGGITQSPKYLFRKEGQNVTLSCEQNLNHDAMYWYRQDPGQGLRLIYYSQIVNDFQKGDIAEGYSVSREKKESFPLTVTSAQKNPTAFYLCASKSRWISGGSAYNEQFFGPGTRLTVL.

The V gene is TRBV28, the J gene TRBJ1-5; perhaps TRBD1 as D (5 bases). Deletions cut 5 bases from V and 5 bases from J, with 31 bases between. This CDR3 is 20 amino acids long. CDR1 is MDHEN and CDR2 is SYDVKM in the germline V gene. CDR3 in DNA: TGTGCCAGCAGTCCCCGCGGGGGTGTCCAGGGCCTGCGTTGGGATCAGCCCCAGCATTTT. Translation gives CASSPRGGVQGLRWDQPQHF. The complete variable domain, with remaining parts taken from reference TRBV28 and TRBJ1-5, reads DVKVTQSSRYLVKRTGEKVFLECVQDMDHENMFWYRQDPGLGLRLIYFSYDVKMKEKGDIPEGYSVSREKKERFSLILESASTNQTSMYLCASSPRGGVQGLRWDQPQHFGDGTRLSIL.

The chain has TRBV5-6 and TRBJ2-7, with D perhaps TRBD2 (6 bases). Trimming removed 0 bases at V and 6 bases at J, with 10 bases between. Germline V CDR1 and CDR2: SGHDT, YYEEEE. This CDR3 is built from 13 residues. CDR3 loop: CASSLAPGGEQYF. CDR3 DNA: TGTGCCAGCAGCTTGGCCCCCGGGGGCGAGCAGTACTTC.

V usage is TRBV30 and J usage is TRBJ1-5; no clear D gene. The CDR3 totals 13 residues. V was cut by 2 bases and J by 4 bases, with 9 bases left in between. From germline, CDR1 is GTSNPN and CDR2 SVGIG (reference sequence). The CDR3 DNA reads TGTGCCTGGAGTCAAAGAGCGAATCAGCCCCAGCATTTT. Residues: CAWSQRANQPQHF. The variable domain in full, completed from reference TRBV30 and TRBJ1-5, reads SQTIHQWPATLVQPVGSPLSLECTVEGTSNPNLYWYRQAAGRGLQLLFYSVGIGQISSEVPQNLSASRPQDRQFILSSKKLLLSDSGFYLCAWSQRANQPQHFGDGTRLSIL.

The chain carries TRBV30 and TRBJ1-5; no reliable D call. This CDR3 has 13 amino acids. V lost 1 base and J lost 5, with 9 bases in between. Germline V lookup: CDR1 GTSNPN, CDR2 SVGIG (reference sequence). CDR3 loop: CAWSDSLDQPQHF. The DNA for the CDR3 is TGTGCCTGGAGTGACAGTCTCGATCAGCCCCAGCATTTT.

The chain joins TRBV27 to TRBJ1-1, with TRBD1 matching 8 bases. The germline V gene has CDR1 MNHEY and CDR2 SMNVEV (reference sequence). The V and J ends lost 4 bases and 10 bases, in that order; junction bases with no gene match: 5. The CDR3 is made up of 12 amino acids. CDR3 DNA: TGTGCCAGCAGTTCTACAGGGGGGGGAGCTTTCTTT. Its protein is CASSSTGGGAFF.

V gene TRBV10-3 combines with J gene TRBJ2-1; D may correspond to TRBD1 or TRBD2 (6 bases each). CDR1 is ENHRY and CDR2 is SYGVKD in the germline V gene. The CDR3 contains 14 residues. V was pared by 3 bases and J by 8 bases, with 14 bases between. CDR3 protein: CAISEGGLFYEQFF. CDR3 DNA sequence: TGTGCCATCAGTGAAGGGGGGCTTTTTTATGAGCAGTTCTTC.

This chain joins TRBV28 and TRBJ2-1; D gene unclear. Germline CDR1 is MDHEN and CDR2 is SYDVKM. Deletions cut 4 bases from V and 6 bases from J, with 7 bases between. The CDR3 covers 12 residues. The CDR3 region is CASSYRLNEQFF. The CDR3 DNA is TGTGCCAGCAGTTACCGTCTCAATGAGCAGTTCTTC.